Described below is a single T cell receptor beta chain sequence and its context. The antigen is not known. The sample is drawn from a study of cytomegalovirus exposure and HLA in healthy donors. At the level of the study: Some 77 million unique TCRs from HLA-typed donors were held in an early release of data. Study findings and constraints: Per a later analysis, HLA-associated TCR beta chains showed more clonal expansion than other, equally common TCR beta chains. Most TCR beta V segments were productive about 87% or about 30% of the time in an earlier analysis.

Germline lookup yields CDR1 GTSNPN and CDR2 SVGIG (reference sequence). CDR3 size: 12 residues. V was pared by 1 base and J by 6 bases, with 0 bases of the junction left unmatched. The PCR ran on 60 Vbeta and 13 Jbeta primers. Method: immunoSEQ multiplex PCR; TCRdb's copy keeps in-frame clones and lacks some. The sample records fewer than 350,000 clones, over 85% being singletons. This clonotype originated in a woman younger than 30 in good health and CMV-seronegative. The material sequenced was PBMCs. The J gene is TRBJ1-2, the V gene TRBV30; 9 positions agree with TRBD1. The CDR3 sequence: CAWSGTGDGYTF. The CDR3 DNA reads TGTGCCTGGAGTGGGACAGGGGATGGCTACACCTTC.